The next 27 T cell receptor beta chains were all read from a single sample in a study of T cell repertoires in cytomegalovirus infection. TCRdb fed the reads into MiXCR, producing one record per CDR3 protein. The sample carries about 310,000 distinct CDR3 sequences, roughly a sixth recorded once. The sequenced sample was PBMCs. The receptor source for this set is a human donor in good health (CMV status not recorded). Some clones in this sample may be carry-over from other donors' samples.

This clonotype came up a few times. V and J are TRBV28 and TRBJ2-6; D is unclear. Per germline, CDR1 MDHEN and CDR2 SYDVKM. V was clipped by 6 bases and J by 9 bases, with 12 bases between them. The CDR3 sequence is 13 residues long. This CDR3 is CASSLDIDNVLTF. The DNA of the CDR3 is TGTGCCAGCAGCCTTGACATTGACAACGTCCTGACTTTC.

The V gene is TRBV5-1, the J gene TRBJ1-1; D may be TRBD1 (5 bases). The CDR3 has 15 residues. The V end lost 0 bases, the J end lost 5 bases, and 14 bases lay between the germline ends. Per germline, CDR1 SGHRS and CDR2 YFSETQ. The CDR3 spells CASSLAAGVGTEAFF. The CDR3 DNA follows: TGCGCCAGCAGCTTGGCGGCGGGGGTCGGAACTGAAGCTTTCTTT.

This rearrangement joins TRBV5-6 to TRBJ2-7; tentative D call: TRBD2 (6 bases). The CDR3 is 15 amino acids. The V end was cut by 7 bases, the J end by 2 bases, with 19 bases between. From germline, CDR1 is SGHDT and CDR2 YYEEEE. CDR3 nucleotide sequence: TGTGCCAGCCTTCCTGGAGGGCAAGGAACCTACGAGCAGTACTTC. It encodes CASLPGGQGTYEQYF.

V is TRBV20-1 and J is TRBJ2-5; D ambiguous. Deletions cut 2 bases from V and 1 base from J, with 8 bases between. Germline assignment: CDR1 DFQATT and CDR2 SNEGSKA (reference sequence). The CDR3 length is 13 residues. The CDR3 DNA reads TGCAGTGCTAGATTGGTGTCCCAAGAGACCCAGTACTTC. Translating it yields CSARLVSQETQYF.

The sample holds a few counts of this clonotype. V gene TRBV7-9 combines with J gene TRBJ1-1; D gene uncertain. Trimming cost V 1 base and J 1 base, with 13 bases left between them. CDR1 and CDR2 (germline): SEHNR, FQNEAQ (reference sequence). The CDR3 extends over 16 amino acids. CDR3 DNA: TGTGCCAGCAGCTTAGGATTGGCGGGGAGGAACACTGAAGCTTTCTTT. It specifies CASSLGLAGRNTEAFF.

This clonotype was seen repeatedly, ten times or more. The chain joins TRBV7-2 to TRBJ2-7, with no clear D. CDR3 length equals 12 residues. Looked up from germline, CDR1 is SGHTA and CDR2 is FQGNSA. V was trimmed by 7 bases and J by 6 bases, leaving 13 bases between them. CDR3 protein: CASTRGEGEQYF. CDR3 sequence (DNA): TGTGCCAGCACCCGTGGAGAAGGCGAGCAGTACTTC.

V usage is TRBV28 and J usage is TRBJ2-1, with TRBD2 identical over 9 bases. CDR1 MDHEN and CDR2 SYDVKM come from the germline V gene. Unmatched junction bases numbered 8, after V lost 4 bases and J lost 4 bases. This CDR3 is 16 amino acids long. In DNA form, the CDR3 reads TGTGCCAGCAGTTCCCCGACTAGCGGATCGTACAATGAGCAGTTCTTC. Its translation: CASSSPTSGSYNEQFF.

The rearrangement joins TRBV7-9 to TRBJ1-5; D is unresolved. Germline CDR1 SEHNR, CDR2 FQNEAQ (reference sequence). V was pared by 5 bases and J by 5 bases, with 10 bases between. The CDR3 spans 13 residues. The chain's CDR3 is CASSVIADQPQHF. The CDR3 DNA sequence: TGTGCCAGCAGCGTGATCGCCGATCAGCCCCAGCATTTT.

This clonotype showed up many times. The J gene is TRBJ2-5, the V gene TRBV7-2, with 8 bases identical to TRBD2. This CDR3 has 14 residues. The V gene's germline CDR1 is SGHTA and CDR2 FQGNSA. V trimming: 1 base; J trimming: 5 bases; junction bases outside the gene matches: 3. In nucleotides, the CDR3 is TGTGCCAGCAGCTTAGTAGCGGGGCCTGAGACCCAGTACTTC. Translated, it gives CASSLVAGPETQYF.

This clonotype has a count of ten or more. This chain joins TRBV7-2 and TRBJ2-5; 11 nucleotides align to TRBD1. Germline V lookup: CDR1 SGHTA, CDR2 FQGNSA. This CDR3 is built from 16 residues. The junction had 5 bases not matched to a gene; V was cut back by 1 base and J by 4 bases. The CDR3 DNA reads TGTGCCAGCAGCTTAGTAGGACAGGGGGCATCAGAGACCCAGTACTTC. Translation: CASSLVGQGASETQYF.

The V call is TRBV6-5, the J call TRBJ1-2; TRBD1 might be the D (5 bases). Trimming shortened V by 6 bases and J by 8 bases, and 19 bases separated the two germline ends. Germline CDR1 and CDR2: MNHEY and SVGAGI. CDR3 length: 14 amino acids. CDR3 in DNA: TGTGCCAGCAGCTTAGGGACCTTTATGGGAGGCTACACCTTC. It encodes CASSLGTFMGGYTF.

This clonotype was observed many times. The chain couples TRBV28 to TRBJ2-1; 9 nucleotides match TRBD2. The CDR3 consists of 15 residues. Germline V gives CDR1 MDHEN, CDR2 SYDVKM. V shed 8 bases, J shed 8 bases, and the junction held 13 bases outside the gene matches. CDR3 protein: CASDSGGNVWDEQFF. The CDR3 region has the DNA TGTGCCAGCGATAGCGGGGGCAACGTCTGGGATGAGCAGTTCTTC.

This clonotype was counted ten times or more. This chain links TRBV19 with TRBJ1-6; TRBD1 aligns across 7 bases. The CDR3 covers 17 residues. Germline-derived CDR1 and CDR2 are LNHDA and SQIVND (reference sequence). V was clipped by 2 bases and J by 8 bases; unmatched bases: 12. The CDR3 spells CASSISGRGILDSPLHF. In DNA, the CDR3 is TGTGCCAGTAGTATATCGGGCAGGGGGATTTTAGATTCACCCCTCCACTTT. Based on the CDR3 plus reference TRBV19 and TRBJ1-6, the full variable domain is DGGITQSPKYLFRKEGQNVTLSCEQNLNHDAMYWYRQDPGQGLRLIYYSQIVNDFQKGDIAEGYSVSREKKESFPLTVTSAQKNPTAFYLCASSISGRGILDSPLHFGNGTRLTVT.

In this sample, this clonotype turned up a few times. This chain joins TRBV3-1 and TRBJ2-3, with TRBD2 matching 13 bases. CDR3 length: 16 amino acids. V lost 4 bases and J lost 6; bases outside the gene matches: 7. In germline, CDR1 is LGHDT, CDR2 YNNKEL (reference sequence). Written as DNA, the CDR3 is TGTGCCAGCAGCCGCCGACTAGCGGGGGGCGGGGATACGCAGTATTTT. Translation gives CASSRRLAGGGDTQYF.

This clonotype was observed many times. The gene calls are TRBV2 and TRBJ1-6; D remains unclear. Germline V CDR1 and CDR2: SNHLY, FYNNEI. V lost 4 bases and J 0 bases, leaving 7 bases between the germline ends. CDR3 length: 15 residues. The CDR3 DNA is TGTGCCAGCAGTGTCGAAAGCTCCTATAATTCACCCCTCCACTTT. Its protein product is CASSVESSYNSPLHF.

This clonotype showed up many times. The chain joins TRBV5-6 to TRBJ1-2, with 10 bases fitting TRBD1. Trimming removed 4 bases from V and 7 bases from J; junction bases left unmatched: 4. This CDR3 spans 13 amino acids. CDR1 is SGHDT and CDR2 is YYEEEE in the germline V gene. The CDR3 is CASSGGQGFGYTF. Here the CDR3 DNA reads TGTGCCAGCAGCGGGGGACAGGGGTTTGGCTACACCTTC.

The rearrangement joins TRBV18 to TRBJ2-3; D call uncertain. Trimming stripped 10 bases from V and 0 bases from J, with 11 bases between. The length of the CDR3 is 13 residues. Germline-derived CDR1 and CDR2 are KGHSH and LQKENI. The CDR3 nucleotides are TGTGCCACCAAGGCACCCAGCACAGATACGCAGTATTTT. Protein product: CATKAPSTDTQYF.

The J gene is TRBJ1-1, the V gene TRBV10-3, with D unresolved. V was clipped by 6 bases and J by 0 bases, with 8 bases between them. The germline V gene encodes CDR1 ENHRY and CDR2 SYGVKD. The CDR3 length is 13 residues. The CDR3 protein is CAISDTMNTEAFF. DNA for the CDR3: TGTGCCATCAGCGACACCATGAACACTGAAGCTTTCTTT.

V and J are TRBV10-3 and TRBJ1-2; D gene uncertain. Germline CDR1 reads ENHRY; CDR2 reads SYGVKD. The CDR3 loop spans 14 amino acids. V lost 3 bases and J lost 0, with 8 bases in between. The CDR3 reads CAISDRASNYGYTF. The CDR3 region has the DNA TGTGCCATCAGTGATAGGGCGTCTAACTATGGCTACACCTTC.

This clonotype was seen a handful of times. This sequence joins TRBV11-1 and TRBJ1-4; tentative D call: TRBD1 (5 bases). This CDR3 has 15 amino acids. V was cut by 2 bases and J by 4 bases, with 11 bases left in between. Germline assignment: CDR1 SGHAT and CDR2 FQDESV (reference sequence). The CDR3 bases are TGTGCCAGCAGCTTACGGGACGGCCATAATGAAAAACTGTTTTTT. Translation: CASSLRDGHNEKLFF.

The V call is TRBV5-4, the J call TRBJ2-1, with D perhaps TRBD1 (6 bases). Germline V CDR1 and CDR2: SGHNT, YYREEE (reference sequence). Trimming removed 0 bases at V and 2 bases at J, with 9 bases between. The CDR3 totals 15 residues. CDR3 bases: TGTGCCAGCAGCTTGGACGGGACACCCTACAATGAGCAGTTCTTC. Amino acids: CASSLDGTPYNEQFF.

This rearrangement joins TRBV9 to TRBJ1-5; D call uncertain. The CDR3 is 19 residues long. Germline V lookup: CDR1 SGDLS, CDR2 YYNGEE. V was pared by 3 bases and J by 3 bases, with 25 bases between. CDR3 in amino acids: CASSENPPRQRQFNQPQHF. CDR3 sequence (DNA): TGTGCCAGCAGCGAAAACCCACCCCGGCAGCGGCAGTTCAATCAGCCCCAGCATTTT.

This clonotype was counted between two and nine times. The chain links TRBV12-3 or TRBV12-4 to TRBJ1-1, with 9 positions matching TRBD1. The ends lost 3 bases at V and 0 bases at J; junction bases unmatched: 14. The CDR3 runs 19 residues. This CDR3 is CASSFSGPQGAVMNTEAFF. The CDR3 coding sequence is TGTGCCAGCAGTTTTAGCGGCCCACAGGGGGCCGTCATGAACACTGAAGCTTTCTTT.

The table lists this clonotype with a few counts. The chain links TRBV7-2 to TRBJ1-4, with no clear D. Trimming removed 2 bases from V and 9 bases from J, with 10 bases in between. Germline V lookup: CDR1 SGHTA, CDR2 FQGNSA. There are 13 residues in the CDR3. CDR3 amino acids: CASSLSGRKKLFF. In DNA form, the CDR3 reads TGTGCCAGCAGCTTAAGTGGGAGGAAAAAACTGTTTTTT.

This clonotype was counted only a few times. The rearrangement joins TRBV5-6 to TRBJ1-4; the D is unclear. V gave up 2 bases and J gave up 0 bases, with 8 bases separating them. This CDR3 is built from 15 residues. Germline-derived CDR1 and CDR2 are SGHDT and YYEEEE. CDR3 amino acids: CASSLLGTTNEKLFF. DNA of the CDR3: TGTGCCAGCAGCTTACTAGGGACAACTAATGAAAAACTGTTTTTT.

The DNA for the CDR3 is TGCGCCAGCACTGTCTTTGGTAGCGGGGACAATGAGCAGTTCTTC. Its translation: CASTVFGSGDNEQFF. The chain uses TRBV10-2 and TRBJ2-1; 8 bases line up with TRBD2. Per the germline V gene, CDR1 is WSHSY and CDR2 is SAAADI. The CDR3 runs 15 residues. After removal of 7 bases from V and 5 bases from J, the junction contained 10 bases not matched to a gene.

CDR3: CASSLGEGSPQHF. In nucleotides, the CDR3 is TGTGCCAGCAGTTTAGGGGAAGGATCGCCCCAGCATTTT. The genes are TRBV6-6 and TRBJ1-5; a possible D gene is TRBD1 (5 bases). The germline V and J ends were trimmed by 4 bases and 9 bases, with 13 bases remaining between them. CDR3 length: 13 amino acids. Germline CDR1 MNHNY, CDR2 SVGAGI (reference sequence).